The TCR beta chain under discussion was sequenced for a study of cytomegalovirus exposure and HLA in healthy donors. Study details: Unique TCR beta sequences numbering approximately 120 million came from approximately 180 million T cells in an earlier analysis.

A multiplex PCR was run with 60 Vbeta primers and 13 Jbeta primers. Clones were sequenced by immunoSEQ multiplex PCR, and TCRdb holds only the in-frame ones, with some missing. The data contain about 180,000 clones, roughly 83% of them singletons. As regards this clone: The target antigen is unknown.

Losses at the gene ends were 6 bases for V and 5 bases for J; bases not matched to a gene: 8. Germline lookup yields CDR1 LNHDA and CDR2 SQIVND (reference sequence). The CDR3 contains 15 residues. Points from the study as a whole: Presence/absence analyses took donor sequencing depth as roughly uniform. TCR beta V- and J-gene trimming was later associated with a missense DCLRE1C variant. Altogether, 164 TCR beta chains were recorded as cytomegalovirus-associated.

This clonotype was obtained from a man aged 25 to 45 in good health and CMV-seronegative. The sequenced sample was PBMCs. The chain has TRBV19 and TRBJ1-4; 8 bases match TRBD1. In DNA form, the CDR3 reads TGTGCCAGTAGAGCTCCGGGACAGGAGAATGAAAAACTGTTTTTT. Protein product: CASRAPGQENEKLFF.